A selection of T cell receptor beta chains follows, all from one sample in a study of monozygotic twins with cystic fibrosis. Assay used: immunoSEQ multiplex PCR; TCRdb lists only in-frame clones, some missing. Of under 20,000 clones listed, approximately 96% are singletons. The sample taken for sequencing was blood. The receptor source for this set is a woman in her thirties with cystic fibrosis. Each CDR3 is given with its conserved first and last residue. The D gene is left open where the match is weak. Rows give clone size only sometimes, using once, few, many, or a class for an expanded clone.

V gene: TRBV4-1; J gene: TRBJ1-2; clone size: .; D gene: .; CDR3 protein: CASSHDASGGYTF; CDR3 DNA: TGCGCCAGCAGCCACGACGCGTCGGGGGGCTACACCTTC
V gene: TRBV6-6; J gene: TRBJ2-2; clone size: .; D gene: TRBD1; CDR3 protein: CASSSGQGVGTGELFF; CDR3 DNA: TGTGCCAGCAGCTCAGGACAGGGAGTGGGCACCGGGGAGCTGTTTTTT
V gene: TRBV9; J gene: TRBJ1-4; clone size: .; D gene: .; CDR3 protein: CASSPQGLYLEKLFF; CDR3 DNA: TGTGCCAGCAGCCCGCAGGGTTTGTATTTGGAAAAACTGTTTTTT
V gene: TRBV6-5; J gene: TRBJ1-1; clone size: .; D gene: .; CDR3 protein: CASSYSKSQNTEAFF; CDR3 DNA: TGTGCCAGCAGTTACTCGAAATCGCAGAACACTGAAGCTTTCTTT
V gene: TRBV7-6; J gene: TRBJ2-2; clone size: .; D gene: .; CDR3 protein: CASSSLGVTGELFF; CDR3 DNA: TGTGCCAGCAGCTCGCTGGGGGTCACCGGGGAGCTGTTTTTT
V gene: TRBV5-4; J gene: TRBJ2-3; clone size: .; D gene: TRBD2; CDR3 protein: CASSGRDKRGPPIKTDTQYF; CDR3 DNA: TGTGCCAGCAGCGGCCGGGATAAGCGGGGGCCCCCGATCAAGACAGATACGCAGTATTTT
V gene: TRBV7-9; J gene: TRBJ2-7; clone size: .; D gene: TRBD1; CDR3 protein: CASVTDRGSSYEQYF; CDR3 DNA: TGTGCCAGCGTTACGGACAGGGGGAGCTCCTACGAGCAGTACTTC
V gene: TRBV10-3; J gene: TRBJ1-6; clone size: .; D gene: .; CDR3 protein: CAISESAAGPLHF; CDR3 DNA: TGTGCCATCAGTGAGTCGGCTGCCGGGCCCCTCCACTTT
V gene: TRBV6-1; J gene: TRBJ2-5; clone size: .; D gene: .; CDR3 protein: CASVRWAQETQYF; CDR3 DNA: TGTGCCAGCGTTCGATGGGCCCAAGAGACCCAGTACTTC
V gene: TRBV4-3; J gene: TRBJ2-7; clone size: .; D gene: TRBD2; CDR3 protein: CASSQGGGSYEQYF; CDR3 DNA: TGCGCCAGCAGCCAAGGCGGGGGATCCTACGAGCAGTACTTC
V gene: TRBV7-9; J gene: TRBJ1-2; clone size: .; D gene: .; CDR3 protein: CASSSRAYGYTF; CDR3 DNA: TGTGCCAGCAGCTCTAGGGCCTATGGCTACACCTTC
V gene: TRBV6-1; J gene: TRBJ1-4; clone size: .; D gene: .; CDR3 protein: CAIYLGVSVKEKLFF; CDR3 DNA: TGTGCCATCTACCTGGGGGTTTCAGTAAAGGAAAAACTGTTTTTT
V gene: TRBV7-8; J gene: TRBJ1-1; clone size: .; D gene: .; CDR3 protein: CASSPREGGGYAEAFF; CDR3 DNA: TGTGCCAGCAGCCCCAGGGAAGGTGGGGGATACGCTGAAGCTTTCTTT
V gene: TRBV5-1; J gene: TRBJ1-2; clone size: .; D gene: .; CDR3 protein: CASSSELQSGYTF; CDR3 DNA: TGCGCCAGCAGTTCTGAATTGCAGAGTGGCTACACCTTC
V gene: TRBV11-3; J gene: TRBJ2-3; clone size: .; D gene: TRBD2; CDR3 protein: CASSDRNGGAADTQYF; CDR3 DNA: TGTGCCAGCAGCGATCGCAACGGGGGGGCCGCAGATACGCAGTATTTT
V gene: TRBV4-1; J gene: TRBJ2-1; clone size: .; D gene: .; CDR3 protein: CASSQVAPGTNEQFF; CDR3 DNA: TGCGCCAGCAGCCAAGTGGCCCCAGGGACCAATGAGCAGTTCTTC
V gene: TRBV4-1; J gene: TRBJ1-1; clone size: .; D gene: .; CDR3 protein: CASSPRWENTEAFF; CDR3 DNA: TGCGCCAGCAGCCCAAGGTGGGAGAACACTGAAGCTTTCTTT
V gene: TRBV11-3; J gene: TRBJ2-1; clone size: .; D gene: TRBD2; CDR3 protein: CASSSRTSAHEQFF; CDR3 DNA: TGTGCCAGCAGCTCCCGGACTAGCGCACATGAGCAGTTCTTC
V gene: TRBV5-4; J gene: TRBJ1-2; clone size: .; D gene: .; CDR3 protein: CASSLDSNYGYTF; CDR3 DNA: TGTGCCAGCAGCTTGGATAGCAACTATGGCTACACCTTC
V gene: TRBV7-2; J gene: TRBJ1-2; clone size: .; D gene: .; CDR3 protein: CASSLVLIRSVYIGYGYTF; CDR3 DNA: TGTGCCAGCAGCTTAGTTCTGATTCGATCTGTTTACATTGGCTATGGCTACACCTTC
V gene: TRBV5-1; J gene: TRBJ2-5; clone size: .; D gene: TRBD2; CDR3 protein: CASSLGGLAGSETQYF; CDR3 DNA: TGCGCCAGCAGCTTGGGGGGACTAGCGGGGTCAGAGACCCAGTACTTC
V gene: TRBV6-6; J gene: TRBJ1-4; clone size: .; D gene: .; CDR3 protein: CASSSLGGVGEKLFF; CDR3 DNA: TGTGCCAGCAGTTCGCTAGGGGGAGTGGGTGAAAAACTGTTTTTT
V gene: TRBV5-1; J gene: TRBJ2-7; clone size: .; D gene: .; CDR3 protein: CASCSGNGLYEQYF; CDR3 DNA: TGCGCCAGCTGCTCAGGGAATGGTTTGTACGAGCAGTACTTC
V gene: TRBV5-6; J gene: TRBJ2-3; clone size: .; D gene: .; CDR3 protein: CASSPVLGEFTDTQYF; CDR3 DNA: TGTGCCAGCAGCCCGGTTCTGGGGGAGTTTACAGATACGCAGTATTTT
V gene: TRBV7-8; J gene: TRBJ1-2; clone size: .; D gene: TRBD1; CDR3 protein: CASSLGTGDFYGYTF; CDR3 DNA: TGTGCCAGCAGCTTAGGGACAGGGGACTTCTATGGCTACACCTTC
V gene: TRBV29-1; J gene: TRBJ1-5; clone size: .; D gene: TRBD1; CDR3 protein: CSVTQGANQPQHF; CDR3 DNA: TGCAGCGTTACACAGGGGGCGAATCAGCCCCAGCATTTT
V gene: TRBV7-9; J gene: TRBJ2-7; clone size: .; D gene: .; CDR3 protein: CASSISTATYEQYF; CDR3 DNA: TGTGCCAGCAGCATCTCTACGGCAACCTACGAGCAGTACTTC
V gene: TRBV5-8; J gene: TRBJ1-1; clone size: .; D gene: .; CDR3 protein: CASRNWAGAEAFF; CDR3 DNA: TGTGCCAGCAGAAACTGGGCAGGGGCTGAAGCTTTCTTT
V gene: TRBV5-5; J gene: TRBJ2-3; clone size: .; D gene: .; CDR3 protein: CASSLMTSPGHTDTQYF; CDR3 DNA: TGTGCCAGCAGCCTGATGACTAGTCCGGGTCACACAGATACGCAGTATTTT
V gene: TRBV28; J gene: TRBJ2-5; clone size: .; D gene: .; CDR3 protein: CASSLGETQYF; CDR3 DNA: TGTGCCAGTTCACTAGGGGAGACCCAGTACTTC
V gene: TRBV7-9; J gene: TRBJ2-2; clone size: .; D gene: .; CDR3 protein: CASSSPRGGDGELFF; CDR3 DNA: TGTGCCAGCAGCTCGCCGAGGGGCGGGGACGGGGAGCTGTTTTTT
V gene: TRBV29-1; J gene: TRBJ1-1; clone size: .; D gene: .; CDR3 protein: CSVIPPGVMNTEAFF; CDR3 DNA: TGCAGCGTCATCCCTCCCGGGGTCATGAACACTGAAGCTTTCTTT
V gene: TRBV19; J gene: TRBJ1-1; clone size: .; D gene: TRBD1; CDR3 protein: CASSPTGGEMGF; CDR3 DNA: TGTGCCAGTAGCCCGACAGGGGGCGAGATGGGGTTT
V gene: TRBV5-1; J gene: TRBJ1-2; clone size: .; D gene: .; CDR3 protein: CASSLNSGTSYTF; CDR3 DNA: TGCGCCAGCAGCTTGAATTCGGGTACCAGCTACACCTTC
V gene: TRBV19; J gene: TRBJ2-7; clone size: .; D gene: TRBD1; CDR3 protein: CASSITGQGIYEQYF; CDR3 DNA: TGTGCCAGTAGTATAACGGGACAGGGCATCTACGAGCAGTACTTC
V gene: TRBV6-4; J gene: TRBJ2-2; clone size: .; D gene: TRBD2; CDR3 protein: CASSGTSTGELFF; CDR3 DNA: TGTGCCAGCAGTGGGACTAGCACCGGGGAGCTGTTTTTT
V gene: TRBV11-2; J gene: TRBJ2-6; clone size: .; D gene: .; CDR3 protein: CASSLDRAGANVLTF; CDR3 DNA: TGTGCCAGCAGCTTAGACAGGGCTGGGGCCAACGTCCTGACTTTC
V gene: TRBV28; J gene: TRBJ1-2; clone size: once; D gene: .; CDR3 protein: CASREQGSYGYTF; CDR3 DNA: TGTGCCAGCAGAGAACAGGGCTCTTATGGCTACACCTTC
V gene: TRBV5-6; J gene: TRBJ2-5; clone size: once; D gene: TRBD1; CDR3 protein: CASSPRPTGGETQYF; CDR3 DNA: TGTGCCAGCAGCCCACGACCGACAGGGGGCGAGACCCAGTACTTC
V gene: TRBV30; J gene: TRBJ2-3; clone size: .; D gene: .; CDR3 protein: CAWSVVSAEMSTDTQYF; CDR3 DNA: TGTGCCTGGAGTGTAGTTAGTGCAGAAATGAGCACAGATACGCAGTATTTT
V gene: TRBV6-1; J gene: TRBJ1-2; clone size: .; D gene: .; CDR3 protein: CASRTGTNYGYTF; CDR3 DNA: TGTGCCAGCAGAACCGGGACGAACTATGGCTACACCTTC
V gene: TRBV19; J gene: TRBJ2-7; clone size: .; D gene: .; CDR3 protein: CASSLDPTFYEQYF; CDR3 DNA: TGTGCCAGTAGTTTGGACCCTACTTTCTACGAGCAGTACTTC
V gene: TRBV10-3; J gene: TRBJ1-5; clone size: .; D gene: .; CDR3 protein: CATGERQPQHF; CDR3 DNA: TGTGCCACAGGGGAGAGGCAGCCCCAGCATTTT
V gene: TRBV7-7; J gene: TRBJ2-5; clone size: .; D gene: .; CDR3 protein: CASSLDLGETQYF; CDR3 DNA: TGTGCTAGCAGCTTAGATCTAGGGGAGACCCAGTACTTC
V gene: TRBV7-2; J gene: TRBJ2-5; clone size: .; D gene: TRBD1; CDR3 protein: CASSSVPVLQGRKETQYF; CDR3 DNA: TGTGCCAGCAGCTCAGTCCCCGTATTACAGGGGAGAAAGGAGACCCAGTACTTC
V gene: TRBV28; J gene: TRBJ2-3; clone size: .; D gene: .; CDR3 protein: CASSSSRGYTDTQYF; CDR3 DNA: TGTGCCAGCAGTTCTAGTAGGGGGTACACAGATACGCAGTATTTT
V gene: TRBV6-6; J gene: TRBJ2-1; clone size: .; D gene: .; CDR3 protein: CASSYEAGSYNEQFF; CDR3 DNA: TGTGCCAGCAGTTACGAAGCTGGATCCTACAATGAGCAGTTCTTC
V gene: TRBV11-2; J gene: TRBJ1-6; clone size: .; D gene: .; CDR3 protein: CASSLERNSPLHF; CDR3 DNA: TGTGCCAGCAGCTTAGAACGGAATTCACCCCTCCACTTT
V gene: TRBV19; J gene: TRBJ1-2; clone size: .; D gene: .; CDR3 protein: CASRITGKDYGYTF; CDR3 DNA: TGTGCCAGTAGGATCACAGGGAAGGACTATGGCTACACCTTC
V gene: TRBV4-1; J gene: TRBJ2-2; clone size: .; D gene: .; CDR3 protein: CASSQVRGGGELFF; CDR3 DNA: TGCGCCAGCAGCCAGGTCAGGGGCGGCGGGGAGCTGTTTTTT
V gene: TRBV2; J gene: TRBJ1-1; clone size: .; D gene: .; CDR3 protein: CASVQRGEAFF; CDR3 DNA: TGTGCCAGCGTACAGAGGGGGGAAGCTTTCTTT
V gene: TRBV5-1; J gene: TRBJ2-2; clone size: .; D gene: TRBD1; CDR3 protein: CATRTGPLTNTGELFF; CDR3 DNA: TGCGCCACCCGGACAGGGCCCCTCACGAACACCGGGGAGCTGTTTTTT
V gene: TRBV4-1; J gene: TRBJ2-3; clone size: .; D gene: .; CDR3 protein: CASSQEGSRGADTQYF; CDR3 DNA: TGCGCCAGCAGCCAAGAGGGAAGCAGGGGGGCAGATACGCAGTATTTT
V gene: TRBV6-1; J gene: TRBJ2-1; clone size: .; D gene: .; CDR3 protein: CASSEWPEGEQFF; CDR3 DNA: TGTGCCAGCAGTGAATGGCCGGAGGGGGAGCAGTTCTTC
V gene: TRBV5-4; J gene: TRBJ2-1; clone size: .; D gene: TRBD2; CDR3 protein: CASSSGRERGSYNEQFF; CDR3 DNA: TGTGCCAGCAGCAGTGGGAGGGAGCGGGGGTCCTACAATGAGCAGTTCTTC
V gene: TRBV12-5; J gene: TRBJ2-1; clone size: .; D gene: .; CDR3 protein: CASGSGLPNEQFF; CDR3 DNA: TGTGCTAGTGGTTCGGGACTTCCCAATGAGCAGTTCTTC
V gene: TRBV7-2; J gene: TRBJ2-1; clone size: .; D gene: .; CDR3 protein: CASSLFTRGRPEQFF; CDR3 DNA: TGTGCCAGCAGCTTATTTACGCGGGGGCGACCCGAGCAGTTCTTC